One and the same sample provided the 11 T cell receptor beta chains below, sequenced in a study of blood T cell repertoires in COVID-19 (TCRdb year 2020). Library preparation employed the immunoSEQ multiplex PCR assay. Held by TCRdb, this immuneACCESS table contains in-frame sequences only and omits some clones. Under half of the omission traces to an unresolved V gene where checked; the cause of the rest is unknown. In all, the sample holds about 200,000 clones, and around 84% of those were seen once. The ten largest clones capture less than 3.5% of the sample. Sequencing was performed on PBMCs or T cells enriched from blood (not recorded which). The receptors here all came from a woman aged 25 to 45 who had been exposed to COVID-19.

The rearrangement links TRBV2 to TRBJ2-1, with 10 bases lining up with TRBD2. V lost 2 bases, J lost 5 bases, and 6 bases stayed unmatched. This CDR3 is built from 16 residues. CDR1 SNHLY and CDR2 FYNNEI come from the germline V gene. The CDR3 loop reads CASSETASGGNNEQFF. For the CDR3, the DNA is TGTGCCAGCAGTGAAACGGCTAGCGGGGGTAACAATGAGCAGTTCTTC.

This chain uses TRBV9 with TRBJ2-1, with no clear D. V lost 3 bases, J lost 5 bases, and 6 bases lay in between. Germline V CDR1 and CDR2: SGDLS, YYNGEE. The CDR3 has 12 residues. The DNA for the CDR3 is TGTGCCAGCAGCGACCGAGACAATGAGCAGTTCTTC. Its protein is CASSDRDNEQFF.

This chain connects TRBV13 to TRBJ1-1; possibly TRBD1 for D (5 bases). This CDR3 is built from 14 residues. Trimming cost V 3 bases and J 1 base, with 9 bases left between them. Germline V lookup: CDR1 PRHDT, CDR2 FYEKMQ (reference sequence). CDR3 in amino acids: CASSFGGKNTEAFF. Written as DNA, the CDR3 is TGTGCCAGCAGCTTTGGGGGGAAGAACACTGAAGCTTTCTTT.

CDR3 protein: CASSAGQHTGELFF. The CDR3 DNA sequence: TGTGCCAGCTCAGCGGGCCAACACACCGGGGAGCTGTTTTTT. This chain connects TRBV3-1 (or the pseudogene TRBV3-2) to TRBJ2-2; a possible D gene is TRBD2 (6 bases). Germline V CDR1 and CDR2: LGHDT, YNNKEL (reference sequence). The CDR3 loop spans 14 amino acids. V was clipped by 8 bases and J by 3 bases, with 13 bases between them.

This chain joins TRBV5-6 and TRBJ2-5; a possible D gene is TRBD2 (5 bases). The CDR3 length is 16 residues. Germline CDR1 and CDR2: SGHDT and YYEEEE. With 4 bases removed from V and 0 bases from J, the gap between germline ends came to 16 bases. This CDR3 is CASSPERATYQETQYF. CDR3 bases: TGTGCCAGCAGCCCGGAGAGGGCAACGTACCAAGAGACCCAGTACTTC.

The CDR3 region has the DNA TGCAGCGTTGGAGGACAGGGGGCTTGGGGCTACACCTTC. This codes for CSVGGQGAWGYTF. The chain employs TRBV29-1 and TRBJ1-2, with 11 positions matching TRBD1. The J segment lost 8 bases and the V segment lost 4 bases, leaving 6 bases of the junction unmatched. There are 13 residues in the CDR3. Germline loops: CDR1 SQVTM, CDR2 ANQGSEA.

The table lists this clone with a few counts. This chain connects TRBV12-5 to TRBJ2-7; TRBD1 matches 7 bases. Losses at the gene ends were 5 bases for V and 4 bases for J; bases not matched to a gene: 11. The germline gives CDR1 LGHNT, CDR2 FRNRAP. The CDR3 runs to 15 residues. The CDR3 spells CASGAPSGQLYEQYF. Written as DNA, the CDR3 is TGTGCTAGTGGTGCGCCTTCGGGACAGCTATACGAGCAGTACTTC. Full variable domain (outside the CDR3, taken from reference TRBV12-5 and TRBJ2-7): DARVTQTPRHKVTEMGQEVTMRCQPILGHNTVFWYRQTMMQGLELLAYFRNRAPLDDSGMPKDRFSAEMPDATLATLKIQPSEPRDSAVYFCASGAPSGQLYEQYFGPGTRLTVT.

The J gene is TRBJ2-7, the V gene TRBV7-9; D might be TRBD1 (5 bases). V dropped 0 bases and J dropped 13 bases, with 13 bases sitting between them. Germline CDR1 is SEHNR and CDR2 is FQNEAQ (reference sequence). This CDR3 is built from 12 residues. The CDR3 here is CASSLAGQPPYF. The CDR3 region has the DNA TGTGCCAGCAGCTTAGCAGGACAACCCCCATACTTC.

The chain recombines TRBV2 with TRBJ1-6; D remains ambiguous. The CDR3 length is 15 residues. CDR1 and CDR2 (germline): SNHLY, FYNNEI. Trimming shortened V by 0 bases and J by 10 bases, and 13 bases separated the two germline ends. CDR3 loop: CASSEARHPGSPLHF. In DNA, the CDR3 is TGTGCCAGCAGTGAAGCTCGGCACCCGGGATCACCCCTCCACTTT.

The chain joins TRBV3-1 (or the pseudogene TRBV3-2) to TRBJ2-5; no definite D call. There are 13 residues in the CDR3. Germline CDR1 and CDR2: LGHDT and YNNKEL (reference sequence). Trimming left V 5 bases short and J 0 bases short, with 7 bases between. The CDR3 is CASSFSNQETQYF. The CDR3 coding sequence is TGTGCCAGCAGCTTTTCCAACCAAGAGACCCAGTACTTC.

V and J are TRBV29-1 and TRBJ1-4, with D possibly matching TRBD1 (6 bases). V was shortened by 0 bases and J by 7 bases, with 15 bases between the two germline ends. The CDR3 spans 15 residues. From germline, CDR1 is SQVTM and CDR2 ANQGSEA. CDR3 DNA sequence: TGCAGCGTTGAAGATAGGACAGAAGGCGGTGAAAAACTGTTTTTT. This gives the protein CSVEDRTEGGEKLFF.